Listed here are 8 T cell receptor beta chains from one sample, sequenced in a study of T cell responses to AZD1222 COVID-19 vaccine. Clones were read by immunoSEQ multiplex PCR, and TCRdb kept only the in-frame ones, dropping some. The repertoire holds approximately 150,000 clones, more than 75% seen once, with about 5% in the top ten. Specimen: peripheral blood, collected on day 0 of AZD1222 vaccination. The receptors shown here come from an adult in good health.

The CDR3 coding sequence is TGTGCCAGCAGCCAAGTCGGAGGGAGCTCCTACAATGAGCAGTTCTTC. Amino acids: CASSQVGGSSYNEQFF. The chain is built from TRBV3-1 (or the pseudogene TRBV3-2) and TRBJ2-1; tentatively, D is TRBD2 (6 bases). The CDR3 loop spans 16 amino acids. Germline CDR1 and CDR2: LGHDT and YNNKEL (reference sequence). Deletions cut 1 base from V and 0 bases from J, with 10 bases between.

The J gene is TRBJ1-1, the V gene TRBV28; the D gene is possibly TRBD1 (5 bases). The CDR3 runs to 14 residues. Germline V gene sequence: CDR1 MDHEN, CDR2 SYDVKM. Trimming stripped 8 bases from V and 3 bases from J, with 16 bases between. The CDR3 region is CASQQAGGDTEAFF. In DNA, the CDR3 is TGTGCCAGCCAGCAGGCAGGAGGGGACACTGAAGCTTTCTTT.

The chain has TRBV19 and TRBJ2-1; the D is unclear. Germline assignment: CDR1 LNHDA and CDR2 SQIVND (reference sequence). CDR3 length: 11 amino acids. Trimming left V 5 bases short and J 8 bases short, with 7 bases between. CDR3: CASSSRYEQFF. The CDR3 region has the DNA TGTGCCAGTAGTTCTCGCTATGAGCAGTTCTTC.

This chain joins TRBV6-5 and TRBJ1-1; no firm D call. Germline values: CDR1 MNHEY, CDR2 SVGAGI. The CDR3 length is 15 residues. Trimming removed 6 bases at V and 0 bases at J, with 14 bases between. The CDR3 protein is CASSRLTGMNTEAFF. In nucleotides, the CDR3 is TGTGCCAGCAGCAGATTGACGGGGATGAACACTGAAGCTTTCTTT.

V gene TRBV19 combines with J gene TRBJ1-2, with D unclear. Per germline, CDR1 LNHDA and CDR2 SQIVND (reference sequence). V was trimmed by 4 bases and J by 2 bases, leaving 8 bases between them. The CDR3 contains 13 residues. The CDR3 DNA is TGTGCCAGTAGTACGACTCAAAACTATGGCTACACCTTC. Amino acids: CASSTTQNYGYTF.

The rearrangement uses TRBV28 and TRBJ2-5; possibly TRBD2 for D (7 bases). Trimming took 6 bases from V and 11 from J, leaving 13 bases between them. There are 11 residues in the CDR3. CDR1 is MDHEN and CDR2 is SYDVKM in the germline V gene. In DNA form, the CDR3 reads TGTGCCAGCAGCTGGGGGGGGGCTCAGTACTTC. It is translated as CASSWGGAQYF.

The rearrangement joins TRBV28 to TRBJ2-2; D is uncertain. V was trimmed by 6 bases and J by 2 bases, leaving 4 bases between them. There are 12 residues in the CDR3. The V gene's germline CDR1 is MDHEN and CDR2 SYDVKM. The CDR3 protein is CASRKNTGELFF. CDR3 coding DNA: TGTGCCAGCAGGAAAAACACCGGGGAGCTGTTTTTT.

A word on this clone: The same CDR3 also results from other DNA sequences found in this sample. The J gene is TRBJ1-1, the V gene TRBV7-6, with D perhaps matching TRBD1 (6 bases). V was clipped by 3 bases and J by 4 bases, with 15 bases between them. Germline assignment: CDR1 SGHVS and CDR2 FNYEAQ. This CDR3 has 15 amino acids. As DNA, the CDR3 is TGTGCCAGCAGCTTGGGGGCGGGGGGGGGCACTGAAGCTTTCTTT. Its protein product is CASSLGAGGGTEAFF.